The 27 T cell receptor beta chains listed next were all sequenced from one sample in a study of T cell changes during pregnancy in multiple sclerosis. Some clones are missing from TCRdb's copy, which holds only in-frame ones; the method was immunoSEQ multiplex PCR. The sample holds about 25,000 clones, more than 75% seen once. Sample: CD8+ T cells from peripheral blood mononuclear cells, taken in the first trimester of pregnancy. Source of these receptors: a female donor in good health, enrolled as a control in a pregnancy study.

This clone was recorded once. This sequence joins TRBV5-1 and TRBJ2-1; TRBD1 aligns across 7 bases. Unmatched junction bases numbered 10, after V lost 4 bases and J lost 0 bases. CDR1 is SGHRS, CDR2 YFSETQ, per germline. This CDR3 has 17 amino acids. The CDR3 loop is CASSTPPGQSSYNEQFF. CDR3 in DNA: TGCGCCAGCAGCACCCCCCCGGGACAGAGCTCCTACAATGAGCAGTTCTTC.

The chain carries TRBV9 and TRBJ2-1; 11 bases fit TRBD2. Germline assignment: CDR1 SGDLS and CDR2 YYNGEE. This CDR3 has 16 residues. Trimming at V came to 4 bases and at J to 10 bases, leaving 13 bases not matched to a gene. The DNA of the CDR3 is TGTGCCAGCAGCCCGTCGGGGACTAGCGGCGGGGGGGAGCAGTTCTTC. Protein sequence: CASSPSGTSGGGEQFF.

J is TRBJ2-1 and V is TRBV6-5, with 7 bases aligning to TRBD2. Germline V lookup: CDR1 MNHEY, CDR2 SVGAGI. V shed 0 bases, J shed 9 bases, and the junction held 8 bases outside the gene matches. CDR3 length equals 15 residues. The CDR3 DNA reads as TGTGCCAGCAGTTACTCTCTCTCTTTAGCGGGTGAGCAGTTCTTC. Its protein is CASSYSLSLAGEQFF.

The chain combines TRBV5-1 with TRBJ2-3; D is unresolved. The CDR3 is 13 residues long. The ends were cut back, 4 bases at V and 1 base at J, with 7 bases in the middle. Germline V gives CDR1 SGHRS, CDR2 YFSETQ. In nucleotides, the CDR3 is TGCGCCAGCAGCCCCCTCGGCACAGATACGCAGTATTTT. Its protein product is CASSPLGTDTQYF.

The chain recombines TRBV27 with TRBJ1-4, with D possibly TRBD1 on 5 matching bases. The CDR3 loop spans 14 amino acids. V was shortened by 3 bases and J by 4 bases, with 9 bases between the two germline ends. CDR1 and CDR2 from the germline V gene are MNHEY and SMNVEV (reference sequence). CDR3 in DNA: TGTGCCAGCAGTTTTACAGGCGTTAATGAAAAACTGTTTTTT. Its protein product is CASSFTGVNEKLFF.

The gene calls are TRBV21-1 and TRBJ2-7; the D call in the table, TRBD1, was not verified against the DNA. TRBV21-1 constitutes a pseudogene. The CDR3 extends over 14 amino acids. In DNA, the CDR3 is TGTGCCAGCAGCACCTCGACAGGCCCTAACGAGCAGTACTTC. It specifies CASSTSTGPNEQYF.

This rearrangement joins TRBV15 to TRBJ2-7; 7 nucleotides align to TRBD1. J gave up 7 bases and V 6 bases, and 9 bases lay outside the gene matches. This CDR3 contains 13 residues. Germline lookup yields CDR1 LNHNV and CDR2 YYDKDF (reference sequence). CDR3 in amino acids: CATSEDRAWEQYF. In nucleotides, the CDR3 is TGTGCCACCAGTGAAGACAGGGCTTGGGAGCAGTACTTC.

The rearrangement joins TRBV18 to TRBJ1-5; D may be TRBD1 (6 bases). CDR3 length: 16 amino acids. The V gene's germline CDR1 is KGHSH and CDR2 LQKENI. V was clipped by 5 bases and J by 0 bases, with 14 bases between them. CDR3 in amino acids: CASSGQNRYSNQPQHF. In DNA, the CDR3 is TGTGCCAGCTCAGGACAGAACAGATATAGCAATCAGCCCCAGCATTTT.

This clone was recorded a few times. The chain uses TRBV6-5 and TRBJ2-7; D gene unclear. V gave up 5 bases and J gave up 5 bases, with 16 bases separating them. The CDR3 consists of 14 residues. Looked up from germline, CDR1 is MNHEY and CDR2 is SVGAGI. CDR3 DNA: TGTGCCAGCAGTCCAGCCGGGTTCTATGACGAGCAGTACTTC. This codes for CASSPAGFYDEQYF.

The CDR3 sequence is CASSEKAGGPNTQYF. CDR3 DNA sequence: TGTGCCAGCAGTGAAAAGGCGGGGGGGCCGAATACGCAGTATTTT. The J gene is TRBJ2-3, the V gene TRBV6-1, with 9 bases lining up with TRBD2. Looked up from germline, CDR1 is MNHNS and CDR2 is SASEGT. V lost 2 bases, J lost 7 bases, and 7 bases stayed unmatched. The CDR3 spans 15 residues.

This clone was observed a single time. The V and J genes are TRBV15 and TRBJ2-3; maybe TRBD2 (6 bases). CDR1 LNHNV and CDR2 YYDKDF come from the germline V gene (reference sequence). V lost 3 bases, J lost 10 bases, and 20 bases lay in between. The CDR3 has 15 amino acids. The CDR3 region has the DNA TGTGCCACCAGCAGTATGTCTAGCGAGGGTGGGGCGCAGTATTTT. Translation: CATSSMSSEGGAQYF.

The chain uses TRBV7-8 and TRBJ1-2; tentative D call: TRBD1 (6 bases). There are 19 residues in the CDR3. Per the germline V gene, CDR1 is SGHVS and CDR2 is FQNEAQ. V was cut by 1 base and J by 4 bases, with 25 bases left in between. This CDR3 reads CASSLVSGAPEVGGYGYTF. The CDR3 bases are TGTGCCAGCAGCTTAGTGTCAGGGGCTCCTGAGGTTGGGGGCTATGGCTACACCTTC.

V gene TRBV7-9 combines with J gene TRBJ1-5, with 10 bases lining up with TRBD1. Trimming took 1 base from V and 5 from J; bases not matched to a gene: 2. Per germline, CDR1 SEHNR and CDR2 FQNEAQ (reference sequence). This CDR3 is built from 15 residues. CDR3 protein: CASSLGGQGYQPQHF. The CDR3 coding sequence is TGTGCCAGCAGCTTAGGGGGACAGGGGTATCAGCCCCAGCATTTT.

This clone was seen a handful of times. V gene TRBV19 combines with J gene TRBJ1-6, with 9 nucleotides matching TRBD1. This CDR3 comprises 15 residues. Looked up from germline, CDR1 is LNHDA and CDR2 is SQIVND (reference sequence). V trimming: 4 bases; J trimming: 10 bases; junction bases outside the gene matches: 8. The CDR3 spells CASSSRQGGLSPLHF. DNA of the CDR3: TGTGCCAGTAGTAGCAGACAGGGGGGTTTGTCACCCCTCCACTTT.

The chain combines TRBV5-1 with TRBJ2-1; 8 bases are shared with TRBD2. The CDR3 totals 16 residues. Germline lookup yields CDR1 SGHRS and CDR2 YFSETQ. The V and J ends lost 1 base and 0 bases, in that order; junction bases with no gene match: 3. The CDR3: CASSLWSGSSYNEQFF. As DNA, the CDR3 is TGCGCCAGCAGCTTGTGGAGCGGGAGCTCCTACAATGAGCAGTTCTTC.

The chain is built from TRBV4-3 and TRBJ2-7, with TRBD2 identical over 11 bases. Trimming took 0 bases from V and 12 from J; bases not matched to a gene: 13. This CDR3 is built from 16 residues. CDR1 and CDR2 from the germline V gene are LGHNA and YSLEER. DNA for the CDR3: TGCGCCAGCAGCCAAGATATGGGTACTAGCGGGAGTAGTCCGTACTTC. This translates into CASSQDMGTSGSSPYF.

The chain joins TRBV2 to TRBJ2-5; a weak D match, TRBD1 (6 bases). This CDR3 is 15 amino acids long. V lost 3 bases to trimming and J lost 2 bases, with 13 bases between them. Germline-derived CDR1 and CDR2 are SNHLY and FYNNEI. The CDR3 DNA sequence: TGTGCCAGCAGTGAGTTCGGGACACAACAAGAGACCCAGTACTTC. It yields the protein CASSEFGTQQETQYF.

This chain connects TRBV4-3 to TRBJ2-6, with D unclear. Trimming shortened V by 8 bases and J by 4 bases, and 9 bases separated the two germline ends. From germline, CDR1 is LGHNA and CDR2 YSLEER. This CDR3 region has 13 residues. Here the CDR3 DNA reads TGCGCCAGCGGGCTTGTGGGGGCCAACGTCCTGACTTTC. This sequence encodes CASGLVGANVLTF.

This rearrangement joins TRBV6-6 to TRBJ2-3; D might be TRBD1 (6 bases). V was shortened by 5 bases and J by 2 bases, with 11 bases between the two germline ends. The CDR3 contains 14 residues. CDR1 is MNHNY, CDR2 SVGAGI, per germline (reference sequence). CDR3: CASSPGAFTDTQYF. The CDR3 region has the DNA TGTGCCAGCAGTCCAGGGGCATTCACAGATACGCAGTATTTT.

CDR3 in amino acids: CASTERSKANSPLHF. In DNA, the CDR3 is TGTGCCAGCACCGAGAGGAGTAAAGCGAATTCACCCCTCCACTTT. The chain joins TRBV2 to TRBJ1-6; D ambiguous. Trimming took off 7 bases at V and 7 bases at J, with 17 bases between the two ends. The CDR3 contains 15 residues. Germline CDR1 reads SNHLY; CDR2 reads FYNNEI.

V and J are TRBV4-3 and TRBJ2-7, with 7 bases fitting TRBD1. With V trimmed by 4 bases and J by 2 bases, 11 bases remained unmatched. This CDR3 has 16 amino acids. The germline gives CDR1 LGHNA, CDR2 YSLEER. The CDR3 spells CASSPAVGDSTYEQYF. The CDR3 bases are TGCGCCAGCAGCCCCGCGGTAGGGGACAGTACCTACGAGCAGTACTTC.

J is TRBJ2-1 and V is TRBV28; tentatively, D is TRBD2 (5 bases). This CDR3 region has 14 residues. V gave up 2 bases and J gave up 9 bases, with 14 bases separating them. CDR1 MDHEN and CDR2 SYDVKM come from the germline V gene. In DNA form, the CDR3 reads TGTGCCAGCAGTTTAGCAGGAGGTTCTGGTGAGCAGTTCTTC. This translates into CASSLAGGSGEQFF.

This chain links TRBV7-2 with TRBJ2-3; D may be TRBD2 (5 bases). There are 15 residues in the CDR3. In germline, CDR1 is SGHTA, CDR2 FQGNSA. The V gene lost 7 bases and the J gene lost 2 bases, with 16 bases spanning the gap. CDR3 bases: TGTGCCAGCACCAAAGGGTACGGGATCACAGATACGCAGTATTTT. Its translation: CASTKGYGITDTQYF.

This clone was picked up one time. This chain connects TRBV29-1 to TRBJ2-5; a possible D gene is TRBD1 (5 bases). Trimming removed 7 bases at V and 3 bases at J, with 15 bases between. CDR1 is SQVTM and CDR2 is ANQGSEA in the germline V gene. The CDR3 runs 13 residues. The CDR3 is CSAPPTGEETQYF. In DNA form, the CDR3 reads TGCAGCGCACCCCCAACAGGCGAAGAGACCCAGTACTTC.

This sequence joins TRBV6-1 and TRBJ1-6, with 9 nucleotides matching TRBD1. V shed 9 bases and J 5 bases; nucleotides not matched to a gene: 5. This CDR3 comprises 14 residues. CDR1 is MNHNS, CDR2 SASEGT, per germline. The CDR3 protein is CASKTGGDNSPLHF. CDR3 nucleotide sequence: TGTGCCAGTAAGACAGGGGGGGATAATTCACCCCTCCACTTT.

The chain recombines TRBV7-9 with TRBJ1-1; 8 nucleotides match TRBD1. V was clipped by 5 bases and J by 6 bases; unmatched bases: 11. Germline-derived CDR1 and CDR2 are SEHNR and FQNEAQ (reference sequence). The CDR3 is made up of 15 amino acids. The CDR3 coding sequence is TGTGCCAGCAGCATGGTCATTGGACAGGGAGCTGAAGCTTTCTTT. Its protein is CASSMVIGQGAEAFF. The complete variable domain, with remaining parts taken from reference TRBV7-9 and TRBJ1-1, reads DTGVSQNPRHKITKRGQNVTFRCDPISEHNRLYWYRQTLGQGPEFLTYFQNEAQLEKSRLLSDRFSAERPKGSFSTLEIQRTEQGDSAMYLCASSMVIGQGAEAFFGQGTRLTVV.

This chain uses TRBV5-8 with TRBJ1-5; D is perhaps TRBD1 (5 bases). CDR3 length: 15 residues. Per the germline V gene, CDR1 is SGHTS and CDR2 is YDEGEE. The V end was cut by 3 bases, the J end by 6 bases, with 16 bases between. As DNA, the CDR3 is TGTGCCAGCAGCTCGGGGGAAGCCACAGGTCAGCCCCAGCATTTT. Translation gives CASSSGEATGQPQHF.